This T cell receptor (beta chain) was recorded in a study of T cells in Graves' hyperthyroidism and ophthalmopathy. From RNA transcripts, TCR beta CDR3 regions were amplified. HTBI primers were used for first-round RT-PCR of the TCR CDR3. TCRdb re-called the multiplex PCR reads through MiXCR, storing one row per CDR3 protein. The sample contains approximately 640,000 distinct CDR3 sequences, 15% to 20% of which appear only once. The germline CDR1 and CDR2 sequences are SGHDN and FVKESK. V shed 0 bases and J shed 7 bases, with 7 bases lying between them. This CDR3 region has 14 residues. Study-wide points: Before onset, ophthalmopathy was predicted by the model a median approximately 6.5 months earlier.

A remark on this clonotype: Antigen: not known.

Material: blood. V gene TRBV14 combines with J gene TRBJ1-6; D gene ambiguous. This receptor was identified in a woman aged 25 to 45 with Graves' hyperthyroidism. CDR3 coding DNA: TGTGCCAGCAGCCAAGAAACGGGGAATTCACCCCTCCACTTT. Amino acids: CASSQETGNSPLHF.